This T cell receptor (beta chain) was sequenced during a study of PD-L1 blockade in urothelial cancer. Only in-frame clones appear in the TCRdb table, and some are missing; sequencing was by immunoSEQ multiplex PCR. The sample lists about 130,000 clones, about 88% occurring once. This sample's time point: pretreatment peripheral blood. Urothelial carcinoma affected the patients, and it was locally advanced or metastatic. The germline CDR1 and CDR2 sequences are MNHEY and SVGAGI. Trimming took off 5 bases at V and 5 bases at J, with 19 bases between the two ends. The CDR3 has 15 amino acids. The V call is TRBV6-5, the J call TRBJ2-7, with D possibly being TRBD1 (6 bases). The sequencing here drew on PBMCs, taken around atezolizumab (anti-PD-L1) treatment. The clonotype comes from a man in his forties or fifties with urothelial cancer. CDR3 loop: CASSIAQGLFHEQYF. CDR3 bases: TGTGCCAGCAGTATAGCCCAGGGGTTGTTTCACGAGCAGTACTTC.